This T cell receptor (beta chain) was profiled in a study of PD-L1 blockade in urothelial cancer. The overall study: Analyses used blood from 3 weeks (second dose) and 6 weeks after treatment start. Study conclusions and caveats: Clonality of blood TCR below the median before treatment predicted better survival.

The CDR3 runs to 16 residues. Germline V gene data show CDR1 as MNHEY and CDR2 as SMNVEV (reference sequence). V was cut by 5 bases and J by 4 bases, with 20 bases left in between. Stated time point: pretreatment peripheral blood. Patients' urothelial carcinoma was locally advanced or metastatic. Measured with immunoSEQ multiplex PCR; TCRdb has only the in-frame clones, and not every one. This table holds under 70,000 clones, approximately 80% found once. The count of this clone is one. What it recognizes is unknown. This receptor was obtained from a man between 65 and 80 years old with urothelial cancer. The chain uses TRBV27 and TRBJ2-5; D gene ambiguous. Sequences were derived from PBMCs, sampled around atezolizumab (anti-PD-L1) treatment. CDR3 sequence: CASSRRRNTVGETQYF. The CDR3 coding sequence is TGTGCCAGCAGTCGACGCAGGAACACCGTAGGAGAGACCCAGTACTTC.